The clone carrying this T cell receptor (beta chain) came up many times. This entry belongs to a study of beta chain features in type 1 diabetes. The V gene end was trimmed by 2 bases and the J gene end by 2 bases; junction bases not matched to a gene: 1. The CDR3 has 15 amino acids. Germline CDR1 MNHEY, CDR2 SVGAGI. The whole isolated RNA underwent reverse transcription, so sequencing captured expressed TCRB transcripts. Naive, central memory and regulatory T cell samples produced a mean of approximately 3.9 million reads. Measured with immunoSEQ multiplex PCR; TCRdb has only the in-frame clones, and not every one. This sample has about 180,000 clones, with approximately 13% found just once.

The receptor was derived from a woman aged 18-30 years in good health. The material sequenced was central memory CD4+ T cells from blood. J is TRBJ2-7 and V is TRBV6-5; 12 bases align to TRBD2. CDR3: CASSYRTSGAYEQYF. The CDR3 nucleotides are TGTGCCAGCAGTTACAGGACTAGCGGGGCCTACGAGCAGTACTTC.